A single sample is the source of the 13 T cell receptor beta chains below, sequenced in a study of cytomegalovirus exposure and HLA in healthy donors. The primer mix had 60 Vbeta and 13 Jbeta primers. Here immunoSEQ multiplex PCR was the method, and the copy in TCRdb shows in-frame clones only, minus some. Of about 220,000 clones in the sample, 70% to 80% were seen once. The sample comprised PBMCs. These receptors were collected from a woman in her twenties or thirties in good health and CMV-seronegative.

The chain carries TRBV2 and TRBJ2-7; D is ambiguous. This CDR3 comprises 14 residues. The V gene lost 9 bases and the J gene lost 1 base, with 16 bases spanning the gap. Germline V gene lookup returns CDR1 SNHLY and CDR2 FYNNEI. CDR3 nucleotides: TGTGCCAGTCTCCCCGGGTTTGGGTCCTACGAGCAGTACTTC. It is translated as CASLPGFGSYEQYF.

CDR3 protein: CASSPKNPGTSGRLDTQYF. The CDR3 DNA reads TGTGCCAGCAGCCCAAAAAACCCCGGGACTAGCGGGAGGTTGGATACGCAGTATTTT. The chain combines TRBV2 with TRBJ2-3; TRBD2 matches 15 bases. The ends lost 6 bases at V and 6 bases at J; junction bases unmatched: 16. CDR3 size: 19 residues. The germline CDR1 and CDR2 sequences are SNHLY and FYNNEI.

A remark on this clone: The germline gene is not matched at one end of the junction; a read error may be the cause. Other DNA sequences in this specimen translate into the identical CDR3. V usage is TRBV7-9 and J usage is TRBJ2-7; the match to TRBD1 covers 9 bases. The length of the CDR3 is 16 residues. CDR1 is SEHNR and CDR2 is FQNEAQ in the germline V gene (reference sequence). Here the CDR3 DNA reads TGTGCCAGCAGCTCTGAGCCGGGGGACAGGGTTCCCGAGCAGTATTTC. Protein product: CASSSEPGDRVPEQYF. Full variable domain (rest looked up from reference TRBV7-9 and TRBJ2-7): DTGVSQNPRHKITKRGQNVTFRCDPISEHNRLYWYRQTLGQGPEFLTYFQNEAQLEKSRLLSDRFSAERPKGSFSTLEIQRTEQGDSAMYLCASSSEPGDRVPEQYFGPGTRLTVT.

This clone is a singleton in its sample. The CDR3 reads CAISEPRRDEQFF. For the CDR3, the DNA is TGTGCCATCAGTGAGCCCAGGCGGGATGAGCAGTTCTTC. This chain joins TRBV10-3 and TRBJ2-1, with a weak D call TRBD2 (5 bases). The V end lost 2 bases, the J end lost 8 bases, and 10 bases lay between the germline ends. This CDR3 is 13 amino acids long. Germline V gene sequence: CDR1 ENHRY, CDR2 SYGVKD.

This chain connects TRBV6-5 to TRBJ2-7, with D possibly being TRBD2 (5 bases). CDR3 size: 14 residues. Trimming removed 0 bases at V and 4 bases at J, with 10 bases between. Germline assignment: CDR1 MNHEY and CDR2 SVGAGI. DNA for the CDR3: TGTGCCAGCAGTTACTCCTTGGACTCGTACGAGCAGTACTTC. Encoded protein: CASSYSLDSYEQYF.

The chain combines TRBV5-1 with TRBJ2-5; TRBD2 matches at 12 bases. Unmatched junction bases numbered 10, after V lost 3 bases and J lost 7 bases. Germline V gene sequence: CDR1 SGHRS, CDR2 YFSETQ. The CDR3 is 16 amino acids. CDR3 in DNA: TGCGCCAGCAGCTATATGACTAGCGGGAGCGTTGGGACCCAGTACTTC. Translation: CASSYMTSGSVGTQYF.

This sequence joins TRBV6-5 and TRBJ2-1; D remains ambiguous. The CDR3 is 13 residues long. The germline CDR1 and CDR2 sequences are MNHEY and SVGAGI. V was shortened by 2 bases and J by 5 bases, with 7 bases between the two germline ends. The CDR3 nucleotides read TGTGCCAGCAGTTACATTGGAGACAATGAGCAGTTCTTC. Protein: CASSYIGDNEQFF.

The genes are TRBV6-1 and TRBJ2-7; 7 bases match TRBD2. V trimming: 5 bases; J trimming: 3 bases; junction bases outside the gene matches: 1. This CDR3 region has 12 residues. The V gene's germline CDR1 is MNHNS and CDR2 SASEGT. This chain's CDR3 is CASSTGGYEQYF. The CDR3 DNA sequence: TGTGCCAGCAGTACGGGGGGCTACGAGCAGTACTTC.

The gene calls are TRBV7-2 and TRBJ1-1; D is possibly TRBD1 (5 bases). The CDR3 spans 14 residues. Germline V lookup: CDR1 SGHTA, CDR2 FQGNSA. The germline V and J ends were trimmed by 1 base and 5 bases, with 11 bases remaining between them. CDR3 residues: CASSLGGGRTEAFF. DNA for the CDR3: TGTGCCAGCAGCTTAGGGGGGGGGAGGACTGAAGCTTTCTTT.

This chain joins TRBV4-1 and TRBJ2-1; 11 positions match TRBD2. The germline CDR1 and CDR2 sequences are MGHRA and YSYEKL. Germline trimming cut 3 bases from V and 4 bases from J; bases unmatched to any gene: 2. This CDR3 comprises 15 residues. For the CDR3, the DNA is TGCGCCAGCAGCCAGACTAGCGGGGATTACAATGAGCAGTTCTTC. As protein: CASSQTSGDYNEQFF.

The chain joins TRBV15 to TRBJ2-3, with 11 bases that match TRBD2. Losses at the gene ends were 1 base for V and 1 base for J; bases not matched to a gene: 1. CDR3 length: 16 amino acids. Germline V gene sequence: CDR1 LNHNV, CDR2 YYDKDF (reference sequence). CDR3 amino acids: CATSRGSGGGTDTQYF. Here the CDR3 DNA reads TGTGCCACCAGCAGAGGTAGCGGGGGGGGCACAGATACGCAGTATTTT.

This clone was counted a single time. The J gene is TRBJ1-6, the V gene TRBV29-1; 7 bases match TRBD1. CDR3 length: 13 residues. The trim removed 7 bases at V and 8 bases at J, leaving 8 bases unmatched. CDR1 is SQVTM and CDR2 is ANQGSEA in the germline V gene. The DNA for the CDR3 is TGCAGCGCCCGACAGGGCCAACATTCACCCCTCCACTTT. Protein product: CSARQGQHSPLHF.

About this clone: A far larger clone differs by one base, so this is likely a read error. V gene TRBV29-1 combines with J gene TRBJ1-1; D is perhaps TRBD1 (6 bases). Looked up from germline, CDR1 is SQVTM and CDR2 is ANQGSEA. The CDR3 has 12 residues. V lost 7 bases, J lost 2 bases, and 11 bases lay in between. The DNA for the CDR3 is TGCAGCGATCGGGACATAAACACTGAAGCTTTCTTT. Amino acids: CSDRDINTEAFF.